The 5 T cell receptor beta chains below come from one sample, sequenced in a study of radiotherapy plus CTLA-4 blockade in lung cancer. Profiled with immunoSEQ multiplex PCR; TCRdb holds only in-frame clones, not every one. The repertoire holds around 130,000 clones, with 85% to 90% as singletons. The sample here was peripheral blood, taken from a patient treated with radiotherapy plus ipilimumab. The receptors originated from a human donor with non-small cell lung cancer that progressed on radiotherapy plus ipilimumab.

Remarks on this clone: Other nucleotide sequences in the sample specify the same CDR3. The rearrangement joins TRBV11-2 to TRBJ1-1, with D possibly TRBD1 on 6 matching bases. The germline V gene has CDR1 SGHAT and CDR2 FQNNGV. V dropped 1 base and J dropped 7 bases, with 16 bases sitting between them. The CDR3 consists of 15 residues. The CDR3 protein is CASSLGVRGQLEAFF. DNA for the CDR3: TGTGCCAGCAGCTTAGGAGTGAGGGGACAACTTGAAGCTTTCTTT.

The rearrangement uses TRBV2 and TRBJ1-1; D ambiguous. The V gene lost 7 bases and the J gene lost 0 bases, with 9 bases spanning the gap. There are 13 residues in the CDR3. CDR1 is SNHLY and CDR2 is FYNNEI in the germline V gene. This chain's CDR3 is CASTRQMNTEAFF. CDR3 DNA: TGTGCCAGCACGAGGCAGATGAACACTGAAGCTTTCTTT.

V usage is TRBV9 and J usage is TRBJ2-1, with a weak D call TRBD1 (6 bases). The CDR3 totals 14 residues. V lost 4 bases and J 8 bases, leaving 16 bases between the germline ends. Germline V lookup: CDR1 SGDLS, CDR2 YYNGEE. In DNA form, the CDR3 reads TGTGCCAGCAGCCCGGCAGGGGCTCGGGATGAGCAGTTCTTC. Translation: CASSPAGARDEQFF.

As regards this clone: Other DNA sequences of this sample code for an identical CDR3. This chain uses TRBV7-3 with TRBJ2-1, with D uncertain. Between the trimmed V and J ends, which lost 2 bases and 6 bases, there was a span of 2 bases. CDR1 is SGHTA and CDR2 is FQGTGA in the germline V gene. The CDR3 sequence is 11 residues long. In DNA form, the CDR3 reads TGTGCCAGCAGCTTAGGCAATGAGCAGTTCTTC. It is translated as CASSLGNEQFF.

This clone was seen only once. This sequence joins TRBV10-3 and TRBJ1-5; the D gene is possibly TRBD1 (5 bases). The CDR3 is 15 residues long. CDR1 and CDR2 (germline): ENHRY, SYGVKD. V gave up 10 bases and J gave up 7 bases, with 23 bases separating them. The CDR3 region has the DNA TGTGCCACCCGATCAGGGTTAACCCTCAACCAGCCCCAGCATTTT. Amino acids: CATRSGLTLNQPQHF.